A single sample gave rise to the 5 T cell receptor beta chains below, sequenced in a study of OX40 agonist ivuxolimab in advanced cancers. Profiled with immunoSEQ multiplex PCR; TCRdb holds only in-frame clones, not every one. The repertoire holds about 81,000 clones, with about 81% as singletons. The source was CD4+ or CD8+ T cells sorted from blood, collected in a trial of the OX40 agonist ivuxolimab. These receptor sequences come from an adult with an advanced solid tumor such as melanoma, head and neck, liver or kidney cancer.

V is TRBV10-3 and J is TRBJ1-4, with 8 bases matching TRBD1. J lost 7 bases, V lost 8 bases, and 6 bases had no gene match. Germline lookup yields CDR1 ENHRY and CDR2 SYGVKD. This CDR3 is built from 13 residues. CDR3 sequence reads: CAIADRVGEKLFF. The DNA of the CDR3 is TGTGCCATCGCGGACAGGGTGGGTGAAAAACTGTTTTTT.

This chain joins TRBV27 and TRBJ2-1, with 7 bases fitting TRBD1. CDR3 length: 15 residues. V shed 5 bases, J shed 3 bases, and the junction held 7 bases outside the gene matches. Germline V gives CDR1 MNHEY, CDR2 SMNVEV (reference sequence). CDR3: CASSLTGEGYNEQFF. CDR3 nucleotides: TGTGCCAGCAGTCTTACAGGGGAAGGCTACAATGAGCAGTTCTTC.

This clone was observed once. This chain connects TRBV14 to TRBJ2-1; 8 bases are shared with TRBD2. Germline CDR1 is SGHDN and CDR2 is FVKESK. The CDR3 loop spans 16 amino acids. V lost 0 bases and J lost 9; bases outside the gene matches: 10. CDR3 loop: CASSQEGLVKGLEQFF. For the CDR3, the DNA is TGTGCCAGCAGCCAAGAGGGACTAGTGAAAGGGCTTGAGCAGTTCTTC.

This chain links TRBV13 with TRBJ2-7; TRBD2 matches at 8 bases. Germline-derived CDR1 and CDR2 are PRHDT and FYEKMQ (reference sequence). The V gene end was trimmed by 8 bases and the J gene end by 4 bases; junction bases not matched to a gene: 10. The CDR3 covers 14 residues. CDR3 region: CASGSGGRRYEQYV. Written as DNA, the CDR3 is TGTGCCAGCGGATCGGGGGGGCGAAGATACGAGCAGTACGTC.

The chain carries TRBV28 and TRBJ1-1; D remains ambiguous. V shed 3 bases and J shed 2 bases, with 13 bases lying between them. Looked up from germline, CDR1 is MDHEN and CDR2 is SYDVKM. The CDR3 is 15 amino acids. CDR3 sequence: CASSFWASQNTEAFF. The CDR3, as DNA: TGTGCCAGCAGTTTTTGGGCCAGTCAAAACACTGAAGCTTTCTTT.